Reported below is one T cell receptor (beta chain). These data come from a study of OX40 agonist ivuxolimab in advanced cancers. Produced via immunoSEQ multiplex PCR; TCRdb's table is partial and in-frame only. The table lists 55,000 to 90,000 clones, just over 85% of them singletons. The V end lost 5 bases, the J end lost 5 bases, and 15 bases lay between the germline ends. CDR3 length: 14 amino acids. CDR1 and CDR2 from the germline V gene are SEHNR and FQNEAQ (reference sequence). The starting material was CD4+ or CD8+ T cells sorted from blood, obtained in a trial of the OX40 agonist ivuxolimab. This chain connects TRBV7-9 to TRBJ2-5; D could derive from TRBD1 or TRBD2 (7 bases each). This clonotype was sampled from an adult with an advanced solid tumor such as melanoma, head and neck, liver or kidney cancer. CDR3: CASSARGGTETQYF. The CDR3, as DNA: TGTGCCAGCAGCGCCAGGGGGGGGACTGAGACCCAGTACTTC.